These 20 T cell receptor beta chains came from one sample sequenced in a study of blood T cells in healthy people across ages. A second PCR of about 6 to 11 cycles used a sample-barcoded 5' primer and a J-beta primer mix. TCRdb used MiXCR to reprocess the 5' RACE reads, holding one entry per CDR3 protein. The repertoire holds fewer than 700,000 distinct CDR3 sequences, with less than 60% as singletons. Sequenced material: blood. All receptors come from a man aged 80 or over in good health.

In this sample, this clonotype turned up a few times. The chain combines TRBV20-1 with TRBJ1-3, with 7 bases fitting TRBD1. V dropped 3 bases and J dropped 6; count of bases not matched to a gene: 8. Germline CDR1 is DFQATT and CDR2 is SNEGSKA (reference sequence). The CDR3 consists of 14 residues. The CDR3 nucleotides read TGCAGTGCTAGTCGTGTAGACAGGGAAAACACCATATATTTT. This gives the protein CSASRVDRENTIYF.

The chain is built from TRBV7-2 and TRBJ2-1; 11 bases line up with TRBD2. The length of the CDR3 is 15 residues. The germline CDR1 and CDR2 sequences are SGHTA and FQGNSA. V trimming: 1 base; J trimming: 9 bases; junction bases outside the gene matches: 5. This chain's CDR3 is CASSLGLAGGIEQFF. CDR3 in DNA: TGTGCCAGCAGCTTAGGTTTAGCGGGAGGGATTGAGCAGTTCTTC.

J is TRBJ2-1 and V is TRBV2, with 7 bases fitting TRBD2. The DNA end is more similar to TRBJ2-7, so the J call may be wrong. The CDR3 covers 14 residues. CDR1 is SNHLY, CDR2 FYNNEI, per germline. CDR3 in amino acids: CASRSGTSYNEQYF. CDR3 bases: TGTGCCAGCAGGAGCGGGACTTCCTACAATGAGCAGTACTTC.

This chain uses TRBV7-9 with TRBJ1-2; D is unclear. CDR1 is SEHNR, CDR2 FQNEAQ, per germline (reference sequence). CDR3 size: 13 residues. V was clipped by 5 bases and J by 3 bases, with 10 bases between them. The CDR3 region is CASSPSLDYGYTF. CDR3 nucleotide sequence: TGTGCCAGCAGCCCGTCATTAGACTATGGCTACACCTTC.

This clonotype has at least ten counts. This sequence joins TRBV6-5 and TRBJ2-7; perhaps TRBD2 as D (5 bases). Germline CDR1 is MNHEY and CDR2 is SVGAGI. The CDR3 totals 11 residues. V was clipped by 6 bases and J by 7 bases, with 10 bases between them. The CDR3 reads CASSFRGEQYF. The CDR3 nucleotides are TGTGCCAGCAGCTTCCGGGGTGAGCAGTACTTC.

This chain joins TRBV6-5 and TRBJ1-2; TRBD1 might be the D (5 bases). Trimming pared 2 bases from V and 6 bases from J, leaving 19 bases between. The CDR3 covers 16 residues. The germline V gene encodes CDR1 MNHEY and CDR2 SVGAGI. DNA for the CDR3: TGTGCCAGCAGTTACGGGTTTGGGGGAGGGGCTCATGGCTACACCTTC. This gives the protein CASSYGFGGGAHGYTF.

V usage is TRBV7-8 and J usage is TRBJ1-1; 8 nucleotides match TRBD1. The V gene's germline CDR1 is SGHVS and CDR2 FQNEAQ. The V segment lost 5 bases and the J segment 0 bases; nucleotides outside the gene matches: 2. CDR3 size: 14 residues. This CDR3 reads CASSDRGVNTEAFF. CDR3 coding DNA: TGTGCCAGCAGCGACAGGGGTGTGAACACTGAAGCTTTCTTT.

This sequence joins TRBV27 and TRBJ2-1; D tentatively fits TRBD1 or TRBD2 (7 bases each). In germline, CDR1 is MNHEY, CDR2 SMNVEV (reference sequence). Trimming took off 3 bases at V and 4 bases at J, with 25 bases between the two ends. The CDR3 loop spans 19 amino acids. The CDR3 DNA sequence: TGTGCCAGCAGTTTTACCGGTTATCGGGGGGCAGGGGGTTACAATGAGCAGTTCTTC. Its protein product is CASSFTGYRGAGGYNEQFF.

The V and J genes are TRBV28 and TRBJ2-5; either TRBD1 or TRBD2 may supply D (5 bases each). Germline loops: CDR1 MDHEN, CDR2 SYDVKM. Between the trimmed V and J ends, which lost 5 bases and 7 bases, there was a span of 23 bases. The CDR3 totals 16 residues. The CDR3 nucleotides are TGTGCCAGCAGTCCCAGGCCGGGACCGGTTGAGAGGACCCAGTACTTC. Amino acid sequence: CASSPRPGPVERTQYF.

This clonotype was recorded a few times. This chain links TRBV11-2 with TRBJ1-2; tentative D call: TRBD1 (6 bases). V was trimmed by 5 bases and J by 1 base, leaving 14 bases between them. The CDR3 totals 15 residues. Per germline, CDR1 SGHAT and CDR2 FQNNGV. CDR3: CASSQGFGGNYGYTF. The CDR3 DNA is TGTGCCAGCAGCCAGGGGTTCGGCGGTAACTATGGCTACACCTTC.

This clonotype was seen only a few times. This rearrangement joins TRBV7-9 to TRBJ1-2, with 8 bases matching TRBD1. The CDR3 has 14 amino acids. Germline CDR1 and CDR2: SEHNR and FQNEAQ (reference sequence). V shed 6 bases, J shed 7 bases, and the junction held 10 bases outside the gene matches. Here the CDR3 DNA reads TGTGCCAGCAGTTTTTCGACAGGGGCCTCTGGCTACACCTTC. This translates into CASSFSTGASGYTF.

This chain uses TRBV7-2 with TRBJ2-3, with 11 bases fitting TRBD2. Germline CDR1 SGHTA, CDR2 FQGNSA. There are 16 residues in the CDR3. V shed 7 bases, J shed 6 bases, and the junction held 12 bases outside the gene matches. The CDR3 DNA reads TGTGCCAGCACCGGTAGCGGGGGGGCCGGTGTGGATACGCAGTATTTT. Residues: CASTGSGGAGVDTQYF. The full variable domain, with the rest looked up from reference TRBV7-2 and TRBJ2-3, is GAGVSQSPSNKVTEKGKDVELRCDPISGHTALYWYRQSLGQGLEFLIYFQGNSAPDKSGLPSDRFSAERTGGSVSTLTIQRTQQEDSAVYLCASTGSGGAGVDTQYFGPGTRLTVL.

This chain joins TRBV27 and TRBJ1-3; a weak D match, TRBD1 (5 bases). Germline V CDR1 and CDR2: MNHEY, SMNVEV (reference sequence). CDR3 size: 13 residues. Trimming removed 7 bases at V and 0 bases at J, with 7 bases between. CDR3 DNA: TGTGCCAGCAAAGACAGCTCTGGAAACACCATATATTTT. Encoded protein: CASKDSSGNTIYF.

The chain couples TRBV19 to TRBJ2-7, with 7 bases aligning to TRBD1. The CDR3 extends over 15 amino acids. The trim removed 5 bases at V and 2 bases at J, leaving 9 bases unmatched. CDR1 is LNHDA, CDR2 SQIVND, per germline (reference sequence). CDR3 protein: CASSFNRGRAYEQYF. In DNA form, the CDR3 reads TGTGCCAGTAGTTTCAACAGGGGTCGAGCCTACGAGCAGTACTTC.

V and J are TRBV3-1 and TRBJ2-2, with 10 bases matching TRBD2. CDR3 length equals 20 residues. With 1 base clipped from V and 1 base from J, the junction kept 12 bases outside the gene matches. Per the germline V gene, CDR1 is LGHDT and CDR2 is YNNKEL (reference sequence). CDR3 bases: TGTGCCAGCAGCCAAGTTTTCCCAGGGGGACTAGCGAGGAACACCGGGGAGCTGTTTTTT. It is translated as CASSQVFPGGLARNTGELFF. Drawing the rest from reference TRBV3-1 and TRBJ2-2, the complete variable domain is DTAVSQTPKYLVTQMGNDKSIKCEQNLGHDTMYWYKQDSKKFLKIMFSYNNKELIINETVPNRFSPKSPDKAHLNLHINSLELGDSAVYFCASSQVFPGGLARNTGELFFGEGSRLTVL.

The rearrangement links TRBV6-5 to TRBJ2-1; TRBD2 matches 12 bases. CDR3 size: 20 residues. The germline V gene encodes CDR1 MNHEY and CDR2 SVGAGI. After removal of 2 bases from V and 3 bases from J, the junction contained 14 bases not matched to a gene. CDR3: CASSYNPKTSGSFNYNEQFF. The CDR3 DNA sequence: TGTGCCAGCAGTTACAATCCGAAGACTAGCGGGAGCTTCAACTACAATGAGCAGTTCTTC.

This clonotype was seen many times. The chain links TRBV6-5 to TRBJ1-6; D is possibly TRBD1 (6 bases). Germline V gene data show CDR1 as MNHEY and CDR2 as SVGAGI. Trimming took off 2 bases at V and 0 bases at J, with 14 bases between the two ends. This CDR3 has 18 amino acids. The DNA of the CDR3 is TGTGCCAGCAGTTACCGGACAGTTAGTAGCTCCTATAATTCACCCCTCCACTTT. It yields the protein CASSYRTVSSSYNSPLHF.

The chain couples TRBV9 to TRBJ2-4; 13 bases map to TRBD2. Germline trimming cut 3 bases from V and 13 bases from J; bases unmatched to any gene: 13. The germline V gene has CDR1 SGDLS and CDR2 YYNGEE. This CDR3 spans 16 amino acids. The CDR3 DNA reads TGTGCCAGCAGCGCCGACCGACTAGCGGGGGGTACGCAGCAGTACTTC. The encoded protein is CASSADRLAGGTQQYF.

The chain has TRBV18 and TRBJ1-2; 11 nucleotides agree with TRBD1. After removal of 3 bases from V and 4 bases from J, the junction contained 1 base not matched to a gene. The CDR3 sequence is 14 residues long. The germline V gene encodes CDR1 KGHSH and CDR2 LQKENI. The DNA of the CDR3 is TGTGCCAGCTCACCCGGGACAGGGGGCTATGGCTACACCTTC. This gives the protein CASSPGTGGYGYTF.

This clonotype was detected only a few times. The chain carries TRBV9 and TRBJ1-2; D call uncertain. The CDR3 is 15 residues long. Germline V gene sequence: CDR1 SGDLS, CDR2 YYNGEE. Between the trimmed V and J ends, which lost 3 bases and 5 bases, there was a span of 17 bases. CDR3 region: CASSASHDLGYGYTF. For the CDR3, the DNA is TGTGCCAGCAGCGCCTCACACGATCTTGGGTATGGCTACACCTTC.